This T cell receptor (beta chain) came from a study of T cells after yellow fever vaccination (dated by TCRdb to between 2017 and 2020). A note on the overall study: Libraries from fractions with low cell numbers were prepared with the SMART-Seq v4 Ultra Low Input RNA kit. To follow T-cell clones before and after both primary and booster YFV17D yellow fever vaccination, bulk TCR alpha and beta repertoires underwent longitudinal sequencing. Two healthy male donors, one aged 18 to 30 and one aged 30 to 40 years, made up the cohort. Blood was drawn at multiple timepoints before and after primary and secondary immunization, with bulk PBMC replicates and cell subsets isolated. The research as a whole found: After the booster, most clones that had expanded after primary vaccination were detected again (roughly 96% of CD4 and 70% to 90% of CD8), suggesting broad maintenance of memory. A small share of clonotypes occurred in both CD4 and CD8 compartments, likely arising from convergent recombination. The study included only two donors, which limits how far the findings can be generalized. Compared with the primary T-cell response, the secondary T-cell response was weaker but faster, peaking on day 5 rather than day 15. FACS-sorted repertoires could contain abundant contaminating clonotypes from the bulk population, so computational filtering was required.

On this clonotype itself: The antigen it binds to is not known. Per-base quality was not reported, and no clone a single base away is much larger than it.

The meaning of the sample's treatment or condition label: live attenuated yellow fever vaccine strain. Two biological replicates of bulk PBMCs were collected at each blood-draw timepoint. A standard Ficoll-Paque protocol was used to isolate PBMCs from peripheral blood. RNA was extracted with TriZol from bulk PBMCs, CD4 and CD8 fractions, and dextramer-positive and dextramer-negative fractions. Instrument used: Illumina NovaSeq 6000. TCR cDNA was synthesized by 5'RACE template switching, which introduced a universal primer site and unique molecular identifiers. Priming of cDNA synthesis was performed from both the TCR alpha and TCR beta constant segments. Libraries were amplified in two PCR steps, with sample barcodes and sequencing adapters added in the second step. Sequencing of the libraries was done on either Illumina HiSeq 2500 (2x100 bp) or NovaSeq (2x150 bp). The published analysis was carried out like this. MIGEC handled demultiplexing of reads and collapsing into UMI consensus sequences, while MiXCR performed V(D)J alignment. Clonotypes responding to the vaccine were identified with edgeR on replicate PBMC samples, with the criteria of FDR below 0.01 and a log2 fold change above 5 up to day 15. CD4 or CD8 identity was assigned to each bulk clonotype according to whether the clonotype was present at higher abundance in the sequenced CD4 repertoire or the sequenced CD8 repertoire. TCRdb handled the public reads itself, with Q25 trimming in fastp and clone calling in MiXCR, and kept productive beta chains. Each entry is one CDR3 protein sequence, shown with its most common DNA and genes. Here the V and J calls rest on TCRdb's processing, not on the authors' analysis. The sample data list around 310,000 distinct CDR3 sequences, and roughly 3.5% of these were observed just once. The ten top clones hold around 22% of the sample.

Sequences LNHDA (CDR1) and SQIVND (CDR2) are obtained from the germline V gene (reference sequence). V loses 3 bases, J loses 7 bases, and the germline ends lie 13 bases apart. The CDR3 runs 14 residues from the cysteine to the phenylalanine. The only DNA kept is the CDR3, 42 bases in frame from the first base. This receptor was identified in a man between 18 and 35 years old who received the YFV17D yellow fever vaccine. The chain was built from TRBV19 and TRBJ1-5; too little of a D gene remains to name it. The sequencing here drew on PBMCs, taken on the day of the yellow fever booster vaccination. The nucleotide sequence reads as follows: TGTGCCAGTAGTATCCAAGGGTCAGGACAGCCCCAGCATTTT. It encodes CASSIQGSGQPQHF. The CDR3, completed at both ends by the reference TRBV19 and TRBJ1-5 genes, gives the full variable domain DGGITQSPKYLFRKEGQNVTLSCEQNLNHDAMYWYRQDPGQGLRLIYYSQIVNDFQKGDIAEGYSVSREKKESFPLTVTSAQKNPTAFYLCASSIQGSGQPQHFGDGTRLSIL.